The 24 T cell receptor beta chains reported below all come from one sample, sequenced in a study of T cells in narcolepsy. The method was immunoSEQ multiplex PCR; TCRdb's version includes in-frame clones alone and lacks a portion of them. The repertoire includes 25,000 to 30,000 clones, approximately 87% of them detected once, and more than 0.75% sits in the top ten. The sample comprised memory (CD45RA-) CD4+ T cells from blood. These receptor sequences come from a human donor in good health.

The J gene is TRBJ2-5, the V gene TRBV4-2; TRBD2 matches 10 bases. Germline loops: CDR1 LGHNA, CDR2 YNFKEQ. V was clipped by 1 base and J by 5 bases; unmatched bases: 7. This CDR3 has 16 residues. The CDR3 DNA sequence: TGTGCCAGCAGCCAAGGCGAGCGGGGGGGATGGGAGACCCAGTACTTC. Translating it yields CASSQGERGGWETQYF.

This clone was detected only once. The chain carries TRBV5-1 and TRBJ1-1; a possible D gene is TRBD1 (6 bases). The length of the CDR3 is 14 residues. CDR1 is SGHRS and CDR2 is YFSETQ in the germline V gene. The V end was cut by 1 base, the J end by 3 bases, with 10 bases between. CDR3 in DNA: TGCGCCAGCAGCTTGTGGGGGCGCGACACTGAAGCTTTCTTT. Translation gives CASSLWGRDTEAFF.

This clone came up a few times. The gene calls are TRBV7-3 and TRBJ2-2; 15 nucleotides match TRBD2. The length of the CDR3 is 16 residues. Germline-derived CDR1 and CDR2 are SGHTA and FQGTGA. V gave up 5 bases and J gave up 4 bases; unmatched junction bases: 2. The CDR3 coding sequence is TGTGCCAGCAGCCAGGGACTAGCGGGAGGCACCGGGGAGCTGTTTTTT. This gives the protein CASSQGLAGGTGELFF.

This rearrangement joins TRBV7-9 to TRBJ2-1; 12 bases line up with TRBD2. The germline V gene has CDR1 SEHNR and CDR2 FQNEAQ (reference sequence). The CDR3 runs 17 residues. J was trimmed by 5 bases and V by 5 bases; bases with no gene match: 10. CDR3 sequence reads: CASSPRTSGKVDNEQFF. The CDR3 region has the DNA TGTGCCAGCAGCCCACGGACTAGCGGGAAAGTCGACAATGAGCAGTTCTTC. Using reference TRBV7-9 and TRBJ2-1 for the parts outside the CDR3, the full variable domain is DTGVSQNPRHKITKRGQNVTFRCDPISEHNRLYWYRQTLGQGPEFLTYFQNEAQLEKSRLLSDRFSAERPKGSFSTLEIQRTEQGDSAMYLCASSPRTSGKVDNEQFFGPGTRLTVL.

In DNA, the CDR3 is TGTGCCAGCAGTGAGACATACCAGAAGTACTTC. Translation: CASSETYQKYF. This chain joins TRBV2 and TRBJ2-7; D not certain. V was shortened by 3 bases and J by 11 bases, with 11 bases between the two germline ends. This CDR3 region has 11 residues. CDR1 and CDR2 from the germline V gene are SNHLY and FYNNEI.

The chain combines TRBV19 with TRBJ2-3, with D possibly being TRBD1 (6 bases). This CDR3 is built from 18 residues. Germline V gene lookup returns CDR1 LNHDA and CDR2 SQIVND (reference sequence). The V gene lost 6 bases and the J gene lost 0 bases, with 22 bases spanning the gap. CDR3 bases: TGTGCCAGTAGCGGACAGACCTCAGGGCACCCTAGCACAGATACGCAGTATTTT. This codes for CASSGQTSGHPSTDTQYF.

The chain employs TRBV7-3 and TRBJ2-1, with D possibly matching TRBD2 (5 bases). Trimming took off 1 base at V and 7 bases at J, with 11 bases between the two ends. The CDR3 is made up of 14 amino acids. Germline V gene sequence: CDR1 SGHTA, CDR2 FQGTGA. This chain's CDR3 is CASSLSGSANEQFF. In DNA form, the CDR3 reads TGTGCCAGCAGCTTAAGTGGTAGCGCGAATGAGCAGTTCTTC.

This clone occurred once. The chain employs TRBV7-2 and TRBJ2-4; TRBD2 is a possible D gene (6 bases). The CDR3 spans 15 residues. Trimming took 5 bases from V and 9 from J, leaving 20 bases between them. Germline V gives CDR1 SGHTA, CDR2 FQGNSA. The CDR3 DNA sequence: TGTGCCAGCAGCCCAGCAGTCTCGGGAGTCGGCATTCAGTACTTC. Translation: CASSPAVSGVGIQYF.

This clone was detected once. This rearrangement joins TRBV19 to TRBJ2-3, with D hard to call. Trimming removed 5 bases at V and 3 bases at J, with 15 bases between. The CDR3 spans 15 residues. Germline values: CDR1 LNHDA, CDR2 SQIVND (reference sequence). The CDR3 spells CASSRNPGDTDTQYF. The CDR3 DNA is TGTGCCAGTAGTCGGAATCCTGGGGATACAGATACGCAGTATTTT.

The chain combines TRBV27 with TRBJ1-6, with 8 bases fitting TRBD1. V shed 5 bases, J shed 9 bases, and the junction held 3 bases outside the gene matches. The CDR3 has 13 amino acids. From germline, CDR1 is MNHEY and CDR2 SMNVEV (reference sequence). CDR3 sequence: CASSETGGSPLHF. The CDR3 DNA is TGTGCCAGCAGTGAAACAGGGGGTTCACCCCTCCACTTT.

V is TRBV28 and J is TRBJ2-5; 8 positions match TRBD1. Germline V gene data show CDR1 as MDHEN and CDR2 as SYDVKM. The junction had 3 bases not matched to a gene; V was cut back by 2 bases and J by 13 bases. This CDR3 spans 11 amino acids. The CDR3 loop reads CASSLQGARYF. DNA for the CDR3: TGTGCCAGCAGTTTACAGGGGGCGAGGTACTTC.

CDR3 sequence reads: CAWSRGVNQPQHF. The DNA of the CDR3 is TGTGCCTGGAGCCGGGGGGTGAATCAGCCCCAGCATTTT. The V gene is TRBV30, the J gene TRBJ1-5, with a possible D match to TRBD1 (5 bases). The CDR3 totals 13 residues. Germline V gene data show CDR1 as GTSNPN and CDR2 as SVGIG (reference sequence). Trimming stripped 3 bases from V and 4 bases from J, with 10 bases between.

The rearrangement joins TRBV27 to TRBJ1-6; 8 bases match TRBD1. CDR1 MNHEY and CDR2 SMNVEV come from the germline V gene (reference sequence). The V and J ends lost 4 bases and 11 bases, in that order; junction bases with no gene match: 7. The CDR3 spans 14 residues. As DNA, the CDR3 is TGTGCCAGCAGTTCAGGGGGCCGGGAGACACCCCTCCACTTT. As protein: CASSSGGRETPLHF.

This chain uses TRBV7-9 with TRBJ2-1; D not resolved. The CDR3 has 11 amino acids. V was trimmed by 5 bases and J by 8 bases, leaving 7 bases between them. CDR1 is SEHNR, CDR2 FQNEAQ, per germline (reference sequence). The CDR3 is CASSREYEQFF. CDR3 DNA: TGTGCCAGCAGCCGCGAATATGAGCAGTTCTTC.

This chain uses TRBV11-2 with TRBJ2-3, with TRBD2 identical over 7 bases. Germline V gives CDR1 SGHAT, CDR2 FQNNGV. V trimming: 4 bases; J trimming: 1 base; junction bases outside the gene matches: 17. The CDR3 length is 19 residues. CDR3 region: CASSYYDPSRGGGTDTQYF. In DNA, the CDR3 is TGTGCCAGCAGCTATTACGACCCGTCCCGCGGGGGAGGCACAGATACGCAGTATTTT.

In its sample, this clone was seen a few times. The chain employs TRBV6-1 and TRBJ1-1; D gene uncertain. Between the trimmed V and J ends, which lost 0 bases and 4 bases, there was a span of 12 bases. The CDR3 runs 15 residues. Germline V CDR1 and CDR2: MNHNS, SASEGT. The CDR3 nucleotides are TGTGCCAGCAGTGAAGCTCGCGCACGGGTCACTGAAGCTTTCTTT. It codes for CASSEARARVTEAFF.

The chain is built from TRBV7-2 and TRBJ1-2; 7 nucleotides agree with TRBD1. Losses at the gene ends were 3 bases for V and 8 bases for J; bases not matched to a gene: 6. The germline V gene has CDR1 SGHTA and CDR2 FQGNSA. CDR3 length equals 13 residues. The CDR3 DNA is TGTGCCAGCAGCTTTAAGGGGGCTAGGGGCTACACCTTC. Amino acid sequence: CASSFKGARGYTF.

This chain's CDR3 is CASSPNGGNNEQFF. The CDR3 DNA reads TGTGCCAGCAGCCCAAACGGGGGTAACAATGAGCAGTTCTTC. The chain employs TRBV5-5 and TRBJ2-1, with D possibly TRBD2 on 6 matching bases. This CDR3 has 14 amino acids. V lost 4 bases and J 5 bases, leaving 13 bases between the germline ends. Germline V gene sequence: CDR1 SGHKS, CDR2 YYEKEE (reference sequence).

With respect to this clone: This sample also contains other DNA sequences that code for the same CDR3. The chain is built from TRBV6-1 and TRBJ2-2; 8 bases line up with TRBD2. The CDR3 is 15 amino acids. The V gene's germline CDR1 is MNHNS and CDR2 SASEGT. The V segment lost 7 bases and the J segment 5 bases; nucleotides outside the gene matches: 9. In DNA form, the CDR3 reads TGTGCCAGCAACTTACAACGGGGGGGGACCGGGGAGCTGTTTTTT. This sequence encodes CASNLQRGGTGELFF.

This chain uses TRBV7-7 with TRBJ1-3, with a weak D call TRBD1 (6 bases). Per germline, CDR1 SSHAT and CDR2 FNYEAQ (reference sequence). V lost 5 bases to trimming and J lost 8 bases, with 22 bases between them. This CDR3 is built from 16 residues. CDR3 sequence reads: CASSPLPRGAKDTIYF. CDR3 DNA: TGTGCCAGCAGCCCCCTGCCCAGGGGAGCAAAGGACACCATATATTTT.

The chain couples TRBV18 to TRBJ2-5; tentative D call: TRBD2 (5 bases). The CDR3 consists of 13 residues. Trimming left V 6 bases short and J 5 bases short, with 13 bases between. CDR1 KGHSH and CDR2 LQKENI come from the germline V gene. The CDR3 here is CASSRGWEETQYF. CDR3 bases: TGTGCCAGCTCCCGCGGATGGGAGGAGACCCAGTACTTC.

This rearrangement joins TRBV12-5 to TRBJ1-1; 11 nucleotides line up with TRBD1. From germline, CDR1 is LGHNT and CDR2 FRNRAP. The CDR3 has 15 amino acids. V lost 3 bases to trimming and J lost 7 bases; unmatched junction nucleotides: 7. CDR3 DNA sequence: TGTGCTAGTGGTTTTAGGGGACAGGGGGTGAGTGAAGCTTTCTTT. This sequence encodes CASGFRGQGVSEAFF.

A single count supports this clone. The CDR3 DNA sequence: TGTGCCAGCAGTGAAGAGGTGGGATCCGGGGCCAACGTCCTGACTTTC. It yields the protein CASSEEVGSGANVLTF. The V gene is TRBV6-1, the J gene TRBJ2-6; D remains ambiguous. There are 16 residues in the CDR3. The V and J ends lost 1 base and 4 bases respectively, with 11 bases between them. CDR1 and CDR2 (germline): MNHNS, SASEGT.

This clone was counted once. V and J are TRBV10-2 and TRBJ2-1, with 7 bases aligning to TRBD2. Losses at the gene ends were 3 bases for V and 1 base for J; bases not matched to a gene: 3. Germline V CDR1 and CDR2: WSHSY, SAAADI. The CDR3 is 15 amino acids. The CDR3 coding sequence is TGCGCCAGCAGTGATGGGGGGGGGTCCTACAATGAGCAGTTCTTC. It specifies CASSDGGGSYNEQFF.